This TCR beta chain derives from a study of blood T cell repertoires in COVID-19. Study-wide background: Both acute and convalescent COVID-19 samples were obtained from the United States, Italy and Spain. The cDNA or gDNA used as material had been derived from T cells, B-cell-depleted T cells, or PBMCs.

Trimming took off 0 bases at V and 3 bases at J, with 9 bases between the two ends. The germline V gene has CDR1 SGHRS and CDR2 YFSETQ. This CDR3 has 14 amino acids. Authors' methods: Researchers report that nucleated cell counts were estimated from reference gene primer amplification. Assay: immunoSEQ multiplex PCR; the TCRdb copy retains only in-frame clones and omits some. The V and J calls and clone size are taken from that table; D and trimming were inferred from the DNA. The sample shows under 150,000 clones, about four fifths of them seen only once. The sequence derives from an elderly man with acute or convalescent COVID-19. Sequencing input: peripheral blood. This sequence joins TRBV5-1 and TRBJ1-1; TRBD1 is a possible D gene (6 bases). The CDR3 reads CASSLDTGYTEAFF. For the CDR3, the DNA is TGCGCCAGCAGCTTGGATACAGGGTACACTGAAGCTTTCTTT. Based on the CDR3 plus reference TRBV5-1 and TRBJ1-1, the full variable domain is KAGVTQTPRYLIKTRGQQVTLSCSPISGHRSVSWYQQTPGQGLQFLFEYFSETQRNKGNFPGRFSGRQFSNSRSEMNVSTLELGDSALYLCASSLDTGYTEAFFGQGTRLTVV.